This TCR beta chain was captured in a study of OX40 agonist ivuxolimab in advanced cancers. The germline CDR1 and CDR2 sequences are MDHEN and SYDVKM. The CDR3 spans 20 residues. Trimming took 7 bases from V and 0 from J; bases not matched to a gene: 20. Sequencing was performed with immunoSEQ multiplex PCR; in TCRdb, only in-frame clones are kept and a portion is missing. The data hold over 65,000 clones, with approximately 80% observed a single time. The source of this sequence is an adult with an advanced solid tumor such as melanoma, head and neck, liver or kidney cancer. The sequencing used CD4+ or CD8+ T cells sorted from blood, collected in a trial of the OX40 agonist ivuxolimab. The chain joins TRBV28 to TRBJ2-1; 8 bases agree with TRBD2. For the CDR3, the DNA is TGTGCCAGCAACGGCTTAGCGGGACAAATTAGATTGAGCTCCTACAATGAGCAGTTCTTC. Protein sequence: CASNGLAGQIRLSSYNEQFF.